This T cell receptor beta chain was captured by sequencing in a study of T cell responses to AZD1222 COVID-19 vaccine. Only in-frame clones appear in the TCRdb table, and some are missing; sequencing was by immunoSEQ multiplex PCR. The sample contains roughly 80,000 clones, more than 75% of which appear only once. V dropped 11 bases and J dropped 2 bases, with 15 bases sitting between them. Germline V CDR1 and CDR2: MNHEY, SMNVEV (reference sequence). The CDR3 runs to 13 residues. The rearrangement uses TRBV27 and TRBJ1-2; D gene ambiguous. This receptor was taken from an adult in good health. The source material was peripheral blood, sampled on day 0 of MenACWY control vaccination. CDR3 in amino acids: CAASRGVNYGYTF. CDR3 sequence (DNA): TGTGCCGCCTCCCGGGGTGTCAACTATGGCTACACCTTC.